The 20 T cell receptor beta chains listed next were all sequenced from one sample in a study of T cell changes during pregnancy in multiple sclerosis. Sequenced by immunoSEQ multiplex PCR; TCRdb stores in-frame clones only, minus some. The sample yields about 57,000 clones, about 89% seen once. This specimen consisted of peripheral blood, obtained after pregnancy. The receptors originated from a female donor with multiple sclerosis, enrolled in a pregnancy study.

The gene calls are TRBV7-3 and TRBJ2-2, with D perhaps TRBD1 (5 bases). V shed 2 bases and J shed 4 bases, with 14 bases lying between them. The CDR3 has 16 residues. CDR1 and CDR2 from the germline V gene are SGHTA and FQGTGA. CDR3 DNA: TGTGCCAGCAGCTTAGGCCAGGGTGTGCGCACCGGGGAGCTGTTTTTT. Protein: CASSLGQGVRTGELFF.

This clone was seen only a few times. J is TRBJ1-5 and V is TRBV10-3; perhaps TRBD1 as D (6 bases). V lost 10 bases, J lost 0 bases, and 19 bases lay in between. This CDR3 comprises 16 residues. Germline lookup yields CDR1 ENHRY and CDR2 SYGVKD. The CDR3 loop is CATGFPDSYSNQPQHF. As DNA, the CDR3 is TGTGCCACAGGATTCCCGGACAGTTATAGCAATCAGCCCCAGCATTTT.

This clone was observed a handful of times. The chain employs TRBV27 and TRBJ1-3, with 8 bases aligning to TRBD1. V lost 5 bases and J lost 2; bases outside the gene matches: 14. The CDR3 has 18 residues. CDR1 MNHEY and CDR2 SMNVEV come from the germline V gene (reference sequence). CDR3 sequence reads: CASSALSSDRGAGNTIYF. CDR3 DNA sequence: TGTGCCAGCAGTGCCCTTTCATCCGACAGGGGCGCTGGAAACACCATATATTTT.

The chain recombines TRBV4-1 with TRBJ2-3; TRBD2 agrees at 10 bases. V lost 1 base to trimming and J lost 2 bases; unmatched junction nucleotides: 9. Germline loops: CDR1 MGHRA, CDR2 YSYEKL. This CDR3 region has 18 residues. The CDR3 coding sequence is TGCGCCAGCAGCCAAGTAGCGGGGGGCAATCCTGACACAGATACGCAGTATTTT. Residues: CASSQVAGGNPDTDTQYF.

This rearrangement joins TRBV18 to TRBJ2-1; D ambiguous. Germline loops: CDR1 KGHSH, CDR2 LQKENI. The germline V and J ends were trimmed by 3 bases and 0 bases, with 9 bases remaining between them. The CDR3 contains 15 residues. The CDR3 bases are TGTGCCAGCTCACCGACTCCACGCTCCTACAATGAGCAGTTCTTC. Protein: CASSPTPRSYNEQFF.

V is TRBV7-2 and J is TRBJ2-7, with 9 bases identical to TRBD1. Germline CDR1 is SGHTA and CDR2 is FQGNSA. The CDR3 is made up of 16 amino acids. After removal of 1 base from V and 6 bases from J, the junction contained 10 bases not matched to a gene. CDR3 region: CASSLEGTGYLSEQYF. DNA for the CDR3: TGTGCCAGCAGCTTAGAAGGGACAGGGTATTTGTCCGAGCAGTACTTC.

The rearrangement links TRBV4-1 to TRBJ1-5; D is unresolved. Germline V gene lookup returns CDR1 MGHRA and CDR2 YSYEKL. Trimming left V 5 bases short and J 7 bases short, with 15 bases between. The CDR3 is made up of 14 amino acids. For the CDR3, the DNA is TGCGCCAGCAGCGAAGTTGTAGAGGCGCAGCCCCAGCATTTT. Translation gives CASSEVVEAQPQHF.

This sequence joins TRBV2 and TRBJ2-2; 9 bases line up with TRBD2. Germline V CDR1 and CDR2: SNHLY, FYNNEI. The CDR3 totals 15 residues. After removal of 5 bases from V and 10 bases from J, the junction contained 11 bases not matched to a gene. Written as DNA, the CDR3 is TGTGCCAGCAGTCTGGGGGTGCGGGGGGGCATGGAGCTGTTTTTT. Encoded protein: CASSLGVRGGMELFF.

The chain employs TRBV9 and TRBJ1-6; D gene uncertain. Germline loops: CDR1 SGDLS, CDR2 YYNGEE. Deletions cut 4 bases from V and 6 bases from J, with 8 bases between. The CDR3 is 13 residues long. This chain's CDR3 is CASSIGGNSPLHF. CDR3 nucleotide sequence: TGTGCCAGCAGCATAGGAGGTAATTCACCCCTCCACTTT.

The V call is TRBV5-4, the J call TRBJ2-3, with 7 bases lining up with TRBD1. Germline lookup yields CDR1 SGHNT and CDR2 YYREEE (reference sequence). The CDR3 loop spans 14 amino acids. With V trimmed by 4 bases and J by 3 bases, 5 bases remained unmatched. For the CDR3, the DNA is TGTGCCAGCAGCCCACAGGGGTTAACAGATACGCAGTATTTT. Amino acid sequence: CASSPQGLTDTQYF.

J is TRBJ1-1 and V is TRBV28, with TRBD1 matching 10 bases. The CDR3 contains 15 residues. Germline loops: CDR1 MDHEN, CDR2 SYDVKM. The V segment lost 4 bases and the J segment 4 bases; nucleotides outside the gene matches: 6. Written as DNA, the CDR3 is TGTGCCAGCAGTTCCCCCCGGACAGGGGGCACTGAAGCTTTCTTT. Amino acids: CASSSPRTGGTEAFF.

V and J are TRBV5-6 and TRBJ1-1; D is unclear. Trimming pared 0 bases from V and 5 bases from J, leaving 11 bases between. CDR1 and CDR2 (germline): SGHDT, YYEEEE. This CDR3 comprises 14 residues. CDR3 sequence reads: CASSLGGPGTEAFF. DNA of the CDR3: TGTGCCAGCAGCTTGGGGGGTCCGGGAACTGAAGCTTTCTTT.

This chain connects TRBV5-1 to TRBJ1-2; tentatively, D is TRBD1 (5 bases). The germline V gene encodes CDR1 SGHRS and CDR2 YFSETQ. V lost 4 bases, J lost 1 base, and 11 bases lay in between. This CDR3 region has 14 residues. The CDR3 bases are TGCGCCAGCAGCCTGCAGGGTAATAACTATGGCTACACCTTC. Translating gives CASSLQGNNYGYTF.

The chain joins TRBV15 to TRBJ2-1; D gene ambiguous. Germline V lookup: CDR1 LNHNV, CDR2 YYDKDF (reference sequence). The CDR3 runs to 12 residues. Trimming cost V 5 bases and J 7 bases, with 9 bases left between them. This CDR3 is CATSWRQNEQFF. The CDR3 DNA reads TGTGCCACCAGCTGGCGGCAGAATGAGCAGTTCTTC.

The gene calls are TRBV4-3 and TRBJ2-1; 10 positions match TRBD2. This CDR3 is 15 amino acids long. The ends lost 6 bases at V and 3 bases at J; junction bases unmatched: 5. Germline CDR1 and CDR2: LGHNA and YSLEER. CDR3 sequence (DNA): TGCGCCAGCAGTTACGGACTAGCGGTCTACAATGAGCAGTTCTTC. This gives the protein CASSYGLAVYNEQFF.

V usage is TRBV6-5 and J usage is TRBJ2-3; weak D call: TRBD2 (5 bases). This CDR3 region has 14 residues. Germline CDR1 reads MNHEY; CDR2 reads SVGAGI. V shed 8 bases and J shed 6 bases, with 18 bases lying between them. CDR3 nucleotide sequence: TGTGCCAGCCGTACTAGGACCCTATTGGATACGCAGTATTTT. It yields the protein CASRTRTLLDTQYF.

The rearrangement joins TRBV30 to TRBJ1-1; TRBD1 is a possible D gene (6 bases). Trimming took off 3 bases at V and 0 bases at J, with 11 bases between the two ends. Germline-derived CDR1 and CDR2 are GTSNPN and SVGIG (reference sequence). The CDR3 runs 14 residues. The CDR3 DNA sequence: TGTGCCTGGAGGGGGACACCTATGAACACTGAAGCTTTCTTT. This encodes CAWRGTPMNTEAFF.

The genes are TRBV5-4 and TRBJ1-1, with a possible D match to TRBD1 (5 bases). The V gene lost 4 bases and the J gene lost 0 bases, with 10 bases spanning the gap. The CDR3 spans 14 residues. CDR1 is SGHNT, CDR2 YYREEE, per germline (reference sequence). The CDR3, as DNA: TGTGCCAGCAGCCGCGACAGCATGAACACTGAAGCTTTCTTT. It specifies CASSRDSMNTEAFF.

This CDR3 is CASSVLGLADYNEQFF. CDR3 DNA sequence: TGTGCCAGCAGCGTTTTGGGACTAGCGGACTACAATGAGCAGTTCTTC. The chain uses TRBV9 and TRBJ2-1; 11 nucleotides agree with TRBD2. The CDR3 loop spans 16 amino acids. Trimming at V came to 2 bases and at J to 3 bases, leaving 4 bases not matched to a gene. Germline CDR1 is SGDLS and CDR2 is YYNGEE.

The chain carries TRBV7-2 and TRBJ2-3; 7 bases map to TRBD2. CDR3 length equals 14 residues. V lost 9 bases and J lost 6; bases outside the gene matches: 12. CDR1 is SGHTA and CDR2 is FQGNSA in the germline V gene. DNA of the CDR3: TGTGCCAGTGCTCAGGGAGGGTCGAAGGATACGCAGTATTTT. It codes for CASAQGGSKDTQYF.